What follows describes a single T cell receptor (beta chain). Antigen specificity is unknown. This sample was taken from a study of post-analysis software for immune sequencing data. Looking at the study overall: Both relapsing-remitting and secondary progressive multiple sclerosis featured among the disease courses, as did progressive-relapsing multiple sclerosis. Broader study findings: Compared with controls, patients had more of five TRBV segments, including TRBV5-6, TRBV5-1 and TRBV20-1. A significant reduction in normalized Chao1 diversity was observed in multiple sclerosis patients versus controls. By F measure, strong co-clustering occurred among samples prepared in the same batch.

Unique molecular identifiers were built into the TCR beta cDNA libraries. T cells, 1 to 10 million of them, yielded hundreds of thousands of cDNA molecules. TCRdb called the PCR reads again in MiXCR, with one record for every CDR3 protein. Of hundreds of thousands of distinct CDR3 sequences listed, 30% are singletons. The V gene's germline CDR1 is SQVTM and CDR2 ANQGSEA. V gave up 7 bases and J gave up 7 bases, with 10 bases separating them. This CDR3 contains 11 residues. The genes are TRBV29-1 and TRBJ1-4; TRBD1 is a possible D gene (6 bases). The sequenced sample was blood. The TCR originated in a girl aged 5-17 years with multiple sclerosis. CDR3 sequence reads: CSALGGEKLFF. In DNA form, the CDR3 reads TGCAGCGCCCTAGGGGGTGAAAAACTGTTTTTT.